Detailed here is one T cell receptor (beta chain). What it recognizes is unknown. One end of the junction does not line up with germline, which may come from a read error. The researchers produced TCR beta cDNA from roughly 550 ng total RNA with a constant-region primer. Generation of the TCR beta libraries relied on three nested multiplex PCR rounds using slightly modified ARM-PCR. The first two PCR rounds, roughly 9 cycles each, used TRBV1-TRBV30 forward primers and a C-beta reverse primer. TCRdb re-analysed the multiplex PCR reads in MiXCR, keeping a single row per CDR3 protein. This table has about 310,000 distinct CDR3 sequences, around 50% appearing once. Germline DNA was also extracted, and blood RNA was taken from unsorted whole blood. This entry belongs to a study of tumor-infiltrating lymphocytes in primary liver carcinoma. Study at large: Between about 4 and 11 cm across, the tumors were all of stage T1-T3 N0M0.

The CDR3 length is 13 residues. The V gene's germline CDR1 is SGHTA and CDR2 FQGTGA. Whole-study results and caveats: Tumor-adjacent and tumor-blood pairs showed less overlap than tumor region pairs.

The sequenced sample was peripheral blood. This receptor was taken from a woman in her twenties or thirties with primary liver carcinoma and hepatitis B virus infection. This chain connects TRBV7-3 to TRBJ2-7; 7 positions match TRBD1. The CDR3 spells CARSINSQGEQYF. The CDR3 DNA follows: TGTGCCCGCAGCATCAATTCACAGGGGGAGCAGTACTTC.